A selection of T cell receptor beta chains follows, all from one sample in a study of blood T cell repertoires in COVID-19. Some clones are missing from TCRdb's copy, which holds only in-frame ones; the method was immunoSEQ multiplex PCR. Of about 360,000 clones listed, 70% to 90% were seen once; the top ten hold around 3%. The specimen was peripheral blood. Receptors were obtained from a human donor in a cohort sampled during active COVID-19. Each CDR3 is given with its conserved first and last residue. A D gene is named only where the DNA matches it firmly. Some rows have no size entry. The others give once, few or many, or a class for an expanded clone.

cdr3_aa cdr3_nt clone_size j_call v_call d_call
CASTLSRRGETQYF TGTGCCAGCACCCTAAGCCGAAGAGGAGAGACCCAGTACTTC . TRBJ2-5 TRBV7-2 .
CASSPLQTGAGYTF TGTGCCAGCTCACCTCTCCAGACAGGGGCTGGCTACACCTTC . TRBJ1-2 TRBV18 TRBD1
CASSSAGGRHEQYF TGTGCCAGCAGCTCAGCCGGGGGTCGGCACGAGCAGTACTTC . TRBJ2-7 TRBV11-1 .
CASSPIQGAHEQYF TGCGCCAGCAGCCCCATACAGGGGGCCCACGAGCAGTACTTC . TRBJ2-7 TRBV5-1 TRBD1
CAWSVPGSSYNSPLHF TGTGCCTGGAGTGTACCCGGTAGCTCCTATAATTCACCCCTCCACTTT once TRBJ1-6 TRBV30 .
CASSRDRGLGGGNTIYF TGTGCCAGCAGCAGGGACAGGGGGCTCGGGGGAGGAAACACCATATATTTT many TRBJ1-3 TRBV7-8 TRBD1
CASSPSLGEESYEQYF TGTGCCAGCAGTCCCTCTTTGGGGGAGGAATCCTACGAGCAGTACTTC . TRBJ2-7 TRBV27 .
CSVGGQDYEQYF TGCAGCGTTGGGGGACAGGACTACGAGCAGTACTTC . TRBJ2-7 TRBV29-1 TRBD1
CASSPGTSGADTQYF TGTGCCAGCAGCCCCGGGACTAGCGGGGCAGATACGCAGTATTTT . TRBJ2-3 TRBV27 TRBD2
CASSRGVQETQYF TGTGCCAGCAGCCGCGGAGTCCAAGAGACCCAGTACTTC . TRBJ2-5 TRBV7-3 .
CASSTTRTGFGEQFF TGTGCCAGTAGTACCACCAGGACAGGGTTCGGTGAGCAGTTCTTC . TRBJ2-1 TRBV19 TRBD1
CASSRSGGAEAFF TGTGCCAGCAGTAGGTCAGGCGGGGCTGAAGCTTTCTTT . TRBJ1-1 TRBV6-5 .
CASSTWTGMYEQYF TGTGCCAGCAGCACTTGGACAGGGATGTACGAGCAGTACTTC . TRBJ2-7 TRBV21-1 .
CASSFVAGVEDTQYF TGTGCCAGCAGCTTTGTGGCGGGAGTAGAAGATACGCAGTATTTT . TRBJ2-3 TRBV11-3 TRBD2
CASSLRGLPKGNSPLHF TGTGCCAGCAGCTTAAGGGGCCTTCCAAAGGGTAATTCACCCCTCCACTTT . TRBJ1-6 TRBV7-2 .
CASSQSPGRGWGEQYF TGTGCCAGCAGCCAATCCCCCGGCAGGGGGTGGGGGGAGCAGTACTTC . TRBJ2-7 TRBV3-1/TRBV3-2 TRBD1
CSASVGSSGSETQYF TGCAGTGCTAGTGTAGGGTCTAGCGGGTCAGAGACCCAGTACTTC . TRBJ2-5 TRBV20-1 TRBD2
CASSSSSGGPAYNEQFF TGTGCCAGCAGCTCCTCTAGCGGGGGCCCGGCGTACAATGAGCAGTTCTTC . TRBJ2-1 TRBV4-2 TRBD2
CASSEIIGGNTIYF TGTGCCAGCAGCGAAATAATTGGCGGAAACACCATATATTTT . TRBJ1-3 TRBV28 .
CASSRLPGLAGESYEQYF TGCGCCAGCAGCCGTCTCCCGGGACTAGCGGGAGAGAGCTACGAGCAGTACTTC . TRBJ2-7 TRBV5-1 TRBD2
CASSEDRGGDAQYF TGTGCCAGCAGTGAGGACAGGGGAGGAGATGCGCAGTATTTT . TRBJ2-3 TRBV6-4 TRBD1
CASSFGGYEQYF TGTGCCAGCTCATTTGGGGGGTACGAGCAGTACTTC many TRBJ2-7 TRBV18 .
CASSQDQPDRGLALTYEQYF TGTGCCAGCAGCCAAGATCAGCCGGACAGGGGGCTAGCCCTAACCTACGAGCAGTACTTC . TRBJ2-7 TRBV3-1/TRBV3-2 TRBD1
CASSPREPTGGFQSSYNEQFF TGTGCCAGCAGCCCGAGAGAACCGACAGGTGGGTTTCAGAGCTCCTACAATGAGCAGTTCTTC . TRBJ2-1 TRBV9 .
CASRPGLTRETQYF TGTGCGAGTCGTCCGGGACTAACCCGGGAGACCCAGTACTTC . TRBJ2-5 TRBV27 TRBD2
CAPSDRVVDTQYF TGTGCCCCTTCGGACAGGGTGGTAGATACGCAGTATTTT once TRBJ2-3 TRBV11-1 TRBD1
CASREASGHAYEQYF TGTGCCAGCAGAGAAGCTAGTGGTCACGCCTACGAGCAGTACTTC . TRBJ2-7 TRBV2 .
CASSEHSHEQYF TGTGCCAGCAGTGAGCACAGCCACGAGCAGTACTTC . TRBJ2-7 TRBV2 .
CASRGEGEVTEAFF TGTGCCAGCCGAGGGGAGGGAGAGGTGACTGAAGCTTTCTTT . TRBJ1-1 TRBV3-1/TRBV3-2 .
CASSLEGKDNQPQHF TGTGCCAGCAGCCTGGAGGGTAAGGACAATCAGCCCCAGCATTTT . TRBJ1-5 TRBV4-2 .
CASSFGGADTQYF TGTGCCAGCAGTTTCGGGGGTGCAGATACGCAGTATTTT . TRBJ2-3 TRBV12-3/TRBV12-4 .
CSVYLGQGGEKLFF TGCAGTGTCTATTTGGGACAGGGAGGCGAAAAACTGTTTTTT . TRBJ1-4 TRBV29-1 TRBD1
CASSRQGRGGDTQYF TGTGCCAGCAGCCGACAGGGGCGCGGGGGAGATACGCAGTATTTT few TRBJ2-3 TRBV7-9 .
CASSPRLGSYNEQFF TGTGCCAGCAGTCCCAGACTAGGGTCCTACAATGAGCAGTTCTTC . TRBJ2-1 TRBV6-6 .
CATSDSDRTNTGELFF TGTGCCACCAGTGATTCAGACAGGACGAACACCGGGGAGCTGTTTTTT once TRBJ2-2 TRBV24-1 .
CASSKVGVLGMNTEAFF TGTGCCAGCAGCAAAGTAGGGGTGCTGGGTATGAACACTGAAGCTTTCTTT . TRBJ1-1 TRBV21-1 .